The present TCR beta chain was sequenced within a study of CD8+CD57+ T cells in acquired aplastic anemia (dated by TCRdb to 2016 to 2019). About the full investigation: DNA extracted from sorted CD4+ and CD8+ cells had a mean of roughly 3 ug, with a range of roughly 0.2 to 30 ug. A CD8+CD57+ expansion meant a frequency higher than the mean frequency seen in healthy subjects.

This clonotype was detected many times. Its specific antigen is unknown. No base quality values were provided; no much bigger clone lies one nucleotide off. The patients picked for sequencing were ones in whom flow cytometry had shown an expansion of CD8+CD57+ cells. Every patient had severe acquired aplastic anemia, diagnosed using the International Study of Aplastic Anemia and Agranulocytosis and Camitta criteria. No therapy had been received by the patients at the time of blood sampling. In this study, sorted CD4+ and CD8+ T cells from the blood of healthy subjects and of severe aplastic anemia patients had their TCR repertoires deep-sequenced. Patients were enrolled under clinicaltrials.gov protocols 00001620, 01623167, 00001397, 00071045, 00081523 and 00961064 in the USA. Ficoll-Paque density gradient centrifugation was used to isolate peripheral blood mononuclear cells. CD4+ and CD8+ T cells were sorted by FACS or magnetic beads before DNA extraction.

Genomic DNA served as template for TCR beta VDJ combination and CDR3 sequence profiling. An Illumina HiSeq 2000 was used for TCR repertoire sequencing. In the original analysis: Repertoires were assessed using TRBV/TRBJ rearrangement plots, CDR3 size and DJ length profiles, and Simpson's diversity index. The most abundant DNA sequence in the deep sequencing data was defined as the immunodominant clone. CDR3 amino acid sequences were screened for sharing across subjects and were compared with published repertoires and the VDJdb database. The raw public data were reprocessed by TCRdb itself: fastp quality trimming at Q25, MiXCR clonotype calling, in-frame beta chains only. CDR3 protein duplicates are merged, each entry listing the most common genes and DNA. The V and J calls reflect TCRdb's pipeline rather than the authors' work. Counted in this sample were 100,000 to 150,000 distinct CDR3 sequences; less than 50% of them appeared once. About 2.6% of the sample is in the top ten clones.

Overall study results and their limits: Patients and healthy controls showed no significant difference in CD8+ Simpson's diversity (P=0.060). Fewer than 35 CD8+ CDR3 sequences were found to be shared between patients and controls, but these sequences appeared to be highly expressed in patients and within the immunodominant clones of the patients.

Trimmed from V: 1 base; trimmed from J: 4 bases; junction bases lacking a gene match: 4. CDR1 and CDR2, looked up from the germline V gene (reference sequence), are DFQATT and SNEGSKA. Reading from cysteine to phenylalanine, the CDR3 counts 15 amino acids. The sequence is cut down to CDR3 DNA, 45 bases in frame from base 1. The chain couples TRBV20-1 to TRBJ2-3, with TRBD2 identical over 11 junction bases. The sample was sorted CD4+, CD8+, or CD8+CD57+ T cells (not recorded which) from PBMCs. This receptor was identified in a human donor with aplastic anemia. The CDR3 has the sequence CSARGLAGNSDTQYF. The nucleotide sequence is TGCAGTGCTAGAGGACTAGCGGGGAACTCAGATACGCAGTATTTT.